The clone carrying this T cell receptor beta chain has just a few counts. The antigen is undetermined. The sample belongs to a study of yellow fever vaccine responses in identical twins. Study outcomes and limitations: On the reported evidence, twins' vaccine T cell responses seemed partly convergent and partly personalized.

MiXCR was run by TCRdb on the RT-PCR reads, yielding one entry per CDR3 protein. Of approximately 1,600 distinct CDR3 sequences in the sample, roughly nine tenths were seen once. Here the sequenced sample was T cells from blood (PBMCs), unsorted or a sorted subset (not recorded which), taken before or after yellow fever vaccination (not recorded which). The sequence was obtained from a woman aged 18-35 years who received the yellow fever vaccine.

DNA for the CDR3: TGCGCCAGCGCCAAGGGTACGACTGAAGCTTTCTTT. It specifies CASAKGTTEAFF. V is TRBV4-1 and J is TRBJ1-1, with D unresolved. CDR3 size: 12 residues. In germline, CDR1 is MGHRA, CDR2 YSYEKL. V was shortened by 8 bases and J by 5 bases, with 12 bases between the two germline ends.